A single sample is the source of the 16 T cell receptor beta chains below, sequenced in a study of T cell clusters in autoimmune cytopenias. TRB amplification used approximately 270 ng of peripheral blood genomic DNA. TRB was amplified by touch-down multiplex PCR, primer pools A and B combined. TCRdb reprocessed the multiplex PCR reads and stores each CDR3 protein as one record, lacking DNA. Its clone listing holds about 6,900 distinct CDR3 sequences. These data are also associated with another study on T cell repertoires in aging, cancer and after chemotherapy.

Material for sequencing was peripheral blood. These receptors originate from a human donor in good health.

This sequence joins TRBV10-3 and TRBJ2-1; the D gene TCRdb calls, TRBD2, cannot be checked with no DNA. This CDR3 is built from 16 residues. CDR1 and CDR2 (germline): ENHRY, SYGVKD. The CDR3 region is CAISIPGLAGGGEQFF.

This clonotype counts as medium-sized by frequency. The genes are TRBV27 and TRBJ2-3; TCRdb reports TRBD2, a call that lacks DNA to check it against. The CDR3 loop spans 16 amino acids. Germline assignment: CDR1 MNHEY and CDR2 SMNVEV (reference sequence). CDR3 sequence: CASSLAGGTSTDTQYF.

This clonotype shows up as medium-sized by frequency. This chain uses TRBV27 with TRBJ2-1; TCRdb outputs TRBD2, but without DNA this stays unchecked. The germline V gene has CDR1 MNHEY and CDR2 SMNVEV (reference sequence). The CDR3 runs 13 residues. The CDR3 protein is CASSITQGPEQFF.

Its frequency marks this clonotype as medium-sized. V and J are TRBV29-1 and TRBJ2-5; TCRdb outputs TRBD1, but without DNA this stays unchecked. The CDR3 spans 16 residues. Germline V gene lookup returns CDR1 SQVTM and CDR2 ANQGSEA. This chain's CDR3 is CSVDSRAVSGQETQYF.

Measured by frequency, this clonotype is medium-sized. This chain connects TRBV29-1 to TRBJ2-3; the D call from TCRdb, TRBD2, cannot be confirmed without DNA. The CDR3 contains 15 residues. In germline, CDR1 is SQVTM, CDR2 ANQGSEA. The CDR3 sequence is CSVQGRGGDADTQYF.

CDR3 sequence reads: CASSPPGRGGYNEQFF. This chain joins TRBV18 and TRBJ2-1; the TCRdb D gene call, TRBD2, has no DNA to confirm it. The germline CDR1 and CDR2 sequences are KGHSH and LQKENI. The CDR3 extends over 16 amino acids.

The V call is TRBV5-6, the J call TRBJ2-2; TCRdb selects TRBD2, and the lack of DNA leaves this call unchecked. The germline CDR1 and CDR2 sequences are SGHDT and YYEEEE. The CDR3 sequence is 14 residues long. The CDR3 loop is CASSYGLNTGELFF.

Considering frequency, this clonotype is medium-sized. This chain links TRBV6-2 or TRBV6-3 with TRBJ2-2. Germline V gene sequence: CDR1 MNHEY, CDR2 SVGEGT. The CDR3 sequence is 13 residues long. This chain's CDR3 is CASSYRDTGELFF.

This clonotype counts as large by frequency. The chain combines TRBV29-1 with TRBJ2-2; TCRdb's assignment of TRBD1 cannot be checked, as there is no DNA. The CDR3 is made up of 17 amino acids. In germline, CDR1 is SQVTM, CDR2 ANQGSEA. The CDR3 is CSASQGYGWGDTGELFF.

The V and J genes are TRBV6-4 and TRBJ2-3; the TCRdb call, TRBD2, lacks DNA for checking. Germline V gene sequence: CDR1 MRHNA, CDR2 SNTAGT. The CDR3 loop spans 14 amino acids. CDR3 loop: CASSGSGGADTQYF.

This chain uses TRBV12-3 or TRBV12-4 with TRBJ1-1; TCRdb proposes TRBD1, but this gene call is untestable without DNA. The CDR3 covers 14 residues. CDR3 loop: CASSSRQGLTEAFF.

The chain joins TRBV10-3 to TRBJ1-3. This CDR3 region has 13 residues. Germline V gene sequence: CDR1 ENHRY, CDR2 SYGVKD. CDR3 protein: CAISESSGNTIYF.

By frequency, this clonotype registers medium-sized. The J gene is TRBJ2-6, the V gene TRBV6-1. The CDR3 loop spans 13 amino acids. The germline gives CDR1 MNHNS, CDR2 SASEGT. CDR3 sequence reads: CASSNSGANVLTF.

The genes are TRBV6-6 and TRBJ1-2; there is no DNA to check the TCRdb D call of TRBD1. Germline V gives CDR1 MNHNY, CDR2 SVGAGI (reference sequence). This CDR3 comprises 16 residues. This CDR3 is CASSYSQLTGPYGYTF.

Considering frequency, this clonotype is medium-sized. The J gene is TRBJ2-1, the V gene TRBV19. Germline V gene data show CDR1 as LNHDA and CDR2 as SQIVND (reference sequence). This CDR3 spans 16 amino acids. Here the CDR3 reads CASSMYGGGSYNEQFF.

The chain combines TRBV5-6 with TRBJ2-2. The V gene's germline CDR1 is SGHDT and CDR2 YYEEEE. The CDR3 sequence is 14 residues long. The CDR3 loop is CASSLVWGTGELFF.